This TCR beta chain was identified during a study of cytomegalovirus exposure and HLA in healthy donors. The PCR was carried out with 60 Vbeta primers and 13 Jbeta primers. Sequenced by immunoSEQ multiplex PCR; TCRdb stores in-frame clones only, minus some. The table lists more than 200,000 clones, roughly 70% of them singletons, with about 2.5% in the top ten. The V gene's germline CDR1 is ENHRY and CDR2 SYGVKD. After removal of 11 bases from V and 2 bases from J, the junction contained 7 bases not matched to a gene. The CDR3 contains 14 residues. Sample: PBMCs. The chain is built from TRBV10-3 and TRBJ2-1; 9 bases fit TRBD1. This TCR derives from a man aged 40-50 years in good health and CMV-seropositive. The CDR3 loop is CAVRGQGAYNEQFF. In nucleotides, the CDR3 is TGTGCCGTAAGGGGACAGGGAGCCTACAATGAGCAGTTCTTC.